These 10 T cell receptor beta chains originate from one sample sequenced in a study of Graves' ophthalmopathy and Graves' hyperthyroidism. Amplification of TCR beta CDR3 regions used RNA transcripts. First-round RT-PCR relied on HTBI primers, and a second-round multiplex PCR came next. MiXCR, applied by TCRdb to the multiplex PCR reads, yields one record per CDR3 protein. Among approximately 210,000 distinct CDR3 sequences, 25% to 30% were seen once, and the ten largest hold 9.1%. The sequencing input was peripheral blood. The receptors shown here come from a man aged 45-65 years with Graves' ophthalmopathy.

This clonotype was counted ten times or more. The chain joins TRBV6-1 to TRBJ1-5, with D possibly TRBD1 on 5 matching bases. V lost 0 bases and J lost 9, with 9 bases in between. Germline V gene sequence: CDR1 MNHNS, CDR2 SASEGT. The CDR3 consists of 13 residues. The CDR3 spells CASSEARGRPQHF. The CDR3 nucleotides are TGTGCCAGCAGTGAAGCCCGGGGGAGGCCCCAGCATTTT.

This clonotype occurred many times. Given the absence of the conserved phenylalanine or tryptophan at the CDR3 end, a read error is likely. CDR3 residues: CASSLEGSLYEQYS. CDR3 nucleotide sequence: TGTGCCAGCAGCTTGGAGGGATCTCTCTACGAGCAGTACTCC. V gene TRBV5-6 combines with J gene TRBJ2-7; no reliable D call. CDR3 length: 14 amino acids. Trimming stripped 0 bases from V and 3 bases from J, with 10 bases between. Germline values: CDR1 SGHDT, CDR2 YYEEEE.

The chain is built from TRBV6-5 and TRBJ1-1; D perhaps matches TRBD1 (5 bases). The CDR3 is 16 amino acids. CDR1 is MNHEY, CDR2 SVGAGI, per germline. Trimming pared 0 bases from V and 1 base from J, leaving 12 bases between. The CDR3 nucleotides are TGTGCCAGCAGTTACTCGATAGGGGCGACGAACACTGAAGCTTTCTTT. It translates to CASSYSIGATNTEAFF.

The chain links TRBV28 to TRBJ2-7; possibly TRBD1 for D (5 bases). The CDR3 has 12 amino acids. Germline CDR1 MDHEN, CDR2 SYDVKM. V lost 7 bases, J lost 9 bases, and 16 bases lay in between. The CDR3 DNA reads TGTGCCAGCACCCCCCCTAGGGGTAGGCAGTACTTC. This sequence encodes CASTPPRGRQYF.

This chain uses TRBV28 with TRBJ2-6; D gene unclear. CDR3 size: 17 residues. Germline V gene data show CDR1 as MDHEN and CDR2 as SYDVKM. V dropped 1 base and J dropped 0 bases, with 10 bases sitting between them. CDR3: CASSLFILRSGANVLTF. DNA of the CDR3: TGTGCCAGCAGTTTATTTATCCTACGCTCTGGGGCCAACGTCCTGACTTTC. Complete variable domain (other parts from reference TRBV28 and TRBJ2-6): DVKVTQSSRYLVKRTGEKVFLECVQDMDHENMFWYRQDPGLGLRLIYFSYDVKMKEKGDIPEGYSVSREKKERFSLILESASTNQTSMYLCASSLFILRSGANVLTFGAGSRLTVL.

This clonotype was counted many times. This chain uses TRBV7-2 with TRBJ2-2; D is uncertain. Germline V CDR1 and CDR2: SGHTA, FQGNSA. This CDR3 spans 15 amino acids. V was shortened by 5 bases and J by 3 bases, with 13 bases between the two germline ends. CDR3 protein: CASSEAVLHTGELFF. DNA of the CDR3: TGTGCCAGCAGCGAGGCGGTGTTGCACACCGGGGAGCTGTTTTTT.

This clonotype was observed at least ten times. The J gene is TRBJ2-7, the V gene TRBV7-9, with D perhaps matching TRBD1 or TRBD2 (5 bases each). This CDR3 has 13 amino acids. Trimming pared 6 bases from V and 1 base from J, leaving 10 bases between. Per germline, CDR1 SEHNR and CDR2 FQNEAQ (reference sequence). CDR3 protein: CASRRDPSYEQYF. The DNA for the CDR3 is TGTGCCAGCAGACGGGACCCTTCCTACGAGCAGTACTTC.

The V call is TRBV12-3 or TRBV12-4, the J call TRBJ1-3, with 7 bases that match TRBD1. CDR3 length: 13 amino acids. With 4 bases clipped from V and 5 bases from J, the junction kept 2 bases outside the gene matches. The chain's CDR3 is CASSWDSRNTIYF. The CDR3 nucleotides read TGTGCCAGCAGTTGGGACAGCCGAAACACCATATATTTT.

This clonotype was recorded at least ten times. The chain recombines TRBV9 with TRBJ2-5; a possible D gene is TRBD2 (5 bases). Trimming cost V 0 bases and J 5 bases, with 11 bases left between them. The CDR3 spans 14 residues. CDR1 is SGDLS and CDR2 is YYNGEE in the germline V gene. The CDR3 region has the DNA TGTGCCAGCAGCGTAGCTGGTAGCGTGGAGACCCAGTACTTC. It is translated as CASSVAGSVETQYF.

The rearrangement joins TRBV6-1 to TRBJ1-1, with D perhaps TRBD1 (6 bases). V was trimmed by 3 bases and J by 1 base, leaving 12 bases between them. The CDR3 is 15 amino acids. The germline gives CDR1 MNHNS, CDR2 SASEGT. The CDR3 DNA reads as TGTGCCAGCAGTGACAGGGGCGGGTGGAACACTGAAGCTTTCTTT. The encoded protein is CASSDRGGWNTEAFF.